This TCR beta chain was retrieved from a study of shared clonotypes between healthy human individuals. Sequenced by immunoSEQ multiplex PCR; TCRdb stores in-frame clones only, minus some. The data show approximately 740,000 clones, about 74% seen once. The sequencing sample was made of memory CD4+ T cells sorted from blood. Noted subset: CD45RA-negative fraction. The receptor was isolated from a woman aged 25 to 39 in good health.

The CDR3 protein is CASSRTSGSGSDTQYF. The CDR3 nucleotides are TGTGCCAGTAGCCGGACTAGCGGGAGTGGTTCAGATACGCAGTATTTT. The chain is built from TRBV19 and TRBJ2-3; 13 bases map to TRBD2. V lost 6 bases, J lost 4 bases, and 7 bases stayed unmatched. CDR1 LNHDA and CDR2 SQIVND come from the germline V gene (reference sequence). This CDR3 has 16 amino acids.